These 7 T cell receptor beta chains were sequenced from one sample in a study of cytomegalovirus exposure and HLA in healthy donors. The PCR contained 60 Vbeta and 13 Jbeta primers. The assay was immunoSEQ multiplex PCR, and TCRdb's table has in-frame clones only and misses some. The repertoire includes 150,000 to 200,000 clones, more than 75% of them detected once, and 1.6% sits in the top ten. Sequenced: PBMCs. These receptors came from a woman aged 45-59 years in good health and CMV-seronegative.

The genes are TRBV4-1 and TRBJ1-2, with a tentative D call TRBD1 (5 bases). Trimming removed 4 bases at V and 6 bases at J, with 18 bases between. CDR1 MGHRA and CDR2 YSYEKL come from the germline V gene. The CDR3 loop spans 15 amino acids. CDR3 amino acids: CASSLSGGEVDGYTF. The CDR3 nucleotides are TGCGCCAGCAGCCTTTCCGGGGGGGAGGTGGATGGCTACACCTTC.

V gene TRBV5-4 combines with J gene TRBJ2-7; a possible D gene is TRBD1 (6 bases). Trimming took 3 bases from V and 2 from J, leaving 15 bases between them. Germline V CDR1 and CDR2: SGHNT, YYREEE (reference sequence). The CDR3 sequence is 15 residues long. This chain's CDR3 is CASSSPRDKTYEQYF. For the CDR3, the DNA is TGTGCCAGCAGCTCTCCCCGGGACAAAACCTACGAGCAGTACTTC. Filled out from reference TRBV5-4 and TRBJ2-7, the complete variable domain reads ETGVTQSPTHLIKTRGQQVTLRCSSQSGHNTVSWYQQALGQGPQFIFQYYREEENGRGNFPPRFSGLQFPNYSSELNVNALELDDSALYLCASSSPRDKTYEQYFGPGTRLTVT.

This CDR3 reads CASSLEGTQTDTQYF. The CDR3 coding sequence is TGTGCCAGCAGCCTAGAGGGTACCCAGACAGATACGCAGTATTTT. This rearrangement joins TRBV7-3 to TRBJ2-3, with a possible D match to TRBD2 (5 bases). CDR3 length equals 15 residues. Trimming took off 5 bases at V and 3 bases at J, with 15 bases between the two ends. Looked up from germline, CDR1 is SGHTA and CDR2 is FQGTGA.

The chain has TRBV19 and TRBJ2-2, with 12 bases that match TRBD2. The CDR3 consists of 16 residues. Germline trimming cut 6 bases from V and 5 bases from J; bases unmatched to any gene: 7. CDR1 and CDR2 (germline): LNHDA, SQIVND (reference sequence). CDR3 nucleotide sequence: TGTGCCAGTAGGCCGACTAGCGGGGGTAGGACCGGGGAGCTGTTTTTT. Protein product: CASRPTSGGRTGELFF.

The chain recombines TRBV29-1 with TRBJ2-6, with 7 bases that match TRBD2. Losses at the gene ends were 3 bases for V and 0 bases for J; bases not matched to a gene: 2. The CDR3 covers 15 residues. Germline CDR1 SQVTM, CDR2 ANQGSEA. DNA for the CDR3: TGCAGCGTTGAGGGAGGGGACTCTGGGGCCAACGTCCTGACTTTC. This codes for CSVEGGDSGANVLTF.

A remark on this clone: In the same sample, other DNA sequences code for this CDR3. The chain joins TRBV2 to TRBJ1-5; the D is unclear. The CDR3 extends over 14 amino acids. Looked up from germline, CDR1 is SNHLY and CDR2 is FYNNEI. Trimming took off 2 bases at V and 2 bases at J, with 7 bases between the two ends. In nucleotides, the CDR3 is TGTGCCAGCAGTGAATCAGGTCGCAATCAGCCCCAGCATTTT. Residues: CASSESGRNQPQHF.

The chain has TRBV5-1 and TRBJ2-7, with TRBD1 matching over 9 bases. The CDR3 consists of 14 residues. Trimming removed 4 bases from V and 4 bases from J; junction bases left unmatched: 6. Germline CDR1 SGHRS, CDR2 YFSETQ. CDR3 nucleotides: TGCGCCAGCAGCCTTACGACAGGGGGGTACGAGCAGTACTTC. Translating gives CASSLTTGGYEQYF. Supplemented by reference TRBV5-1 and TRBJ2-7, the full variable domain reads KAGVTQTPRYLIKTRGQQVTLSCSPISGHRSVSWYQQTPGQGLQFLFEYFSETQRNKGNFPGRFSGRQFSNSRSEMNVSTLELGDSALYLCASSLTTGGYEQYFGPGTRLTVT.